This T cell receptor (beta chain) was documented in a study of T cell responses to AZD1222 COVID-19 vaccine. TCRdb's copy holds only in-frame clones and misses some; the assay was immunoSEQ multiplex PCR. The data hold about 70,000 clones, with roughly 84% observed a single time. A remark on this clone: Its antigen is undetermined.

V was trimmed by 1 base and J by 2 bases, leaving 6 bases between them. The CDR3 has 13 residues. CDR1 is SGHTA, CDR2 FQGNSA, per germline. Study results and limitations: In all cases, repertoires were sampled only after the peak T cell response. Just a handful of AZD1222 recipients tested seropositive at baseline.

The clonotype comes from an adult in good health. The gene calls are TRBV7-2 and TRBJ2-7; D ambiguous. The specimen was peripheral blood, collected on day 0 of AZD1222 vaccination. The CDR3: CASSLVFPYEQYF. DNA for the CDR3: TGTGCCAGCAGCTTAGTATTTCCCTACGAGCAGTACTTC.